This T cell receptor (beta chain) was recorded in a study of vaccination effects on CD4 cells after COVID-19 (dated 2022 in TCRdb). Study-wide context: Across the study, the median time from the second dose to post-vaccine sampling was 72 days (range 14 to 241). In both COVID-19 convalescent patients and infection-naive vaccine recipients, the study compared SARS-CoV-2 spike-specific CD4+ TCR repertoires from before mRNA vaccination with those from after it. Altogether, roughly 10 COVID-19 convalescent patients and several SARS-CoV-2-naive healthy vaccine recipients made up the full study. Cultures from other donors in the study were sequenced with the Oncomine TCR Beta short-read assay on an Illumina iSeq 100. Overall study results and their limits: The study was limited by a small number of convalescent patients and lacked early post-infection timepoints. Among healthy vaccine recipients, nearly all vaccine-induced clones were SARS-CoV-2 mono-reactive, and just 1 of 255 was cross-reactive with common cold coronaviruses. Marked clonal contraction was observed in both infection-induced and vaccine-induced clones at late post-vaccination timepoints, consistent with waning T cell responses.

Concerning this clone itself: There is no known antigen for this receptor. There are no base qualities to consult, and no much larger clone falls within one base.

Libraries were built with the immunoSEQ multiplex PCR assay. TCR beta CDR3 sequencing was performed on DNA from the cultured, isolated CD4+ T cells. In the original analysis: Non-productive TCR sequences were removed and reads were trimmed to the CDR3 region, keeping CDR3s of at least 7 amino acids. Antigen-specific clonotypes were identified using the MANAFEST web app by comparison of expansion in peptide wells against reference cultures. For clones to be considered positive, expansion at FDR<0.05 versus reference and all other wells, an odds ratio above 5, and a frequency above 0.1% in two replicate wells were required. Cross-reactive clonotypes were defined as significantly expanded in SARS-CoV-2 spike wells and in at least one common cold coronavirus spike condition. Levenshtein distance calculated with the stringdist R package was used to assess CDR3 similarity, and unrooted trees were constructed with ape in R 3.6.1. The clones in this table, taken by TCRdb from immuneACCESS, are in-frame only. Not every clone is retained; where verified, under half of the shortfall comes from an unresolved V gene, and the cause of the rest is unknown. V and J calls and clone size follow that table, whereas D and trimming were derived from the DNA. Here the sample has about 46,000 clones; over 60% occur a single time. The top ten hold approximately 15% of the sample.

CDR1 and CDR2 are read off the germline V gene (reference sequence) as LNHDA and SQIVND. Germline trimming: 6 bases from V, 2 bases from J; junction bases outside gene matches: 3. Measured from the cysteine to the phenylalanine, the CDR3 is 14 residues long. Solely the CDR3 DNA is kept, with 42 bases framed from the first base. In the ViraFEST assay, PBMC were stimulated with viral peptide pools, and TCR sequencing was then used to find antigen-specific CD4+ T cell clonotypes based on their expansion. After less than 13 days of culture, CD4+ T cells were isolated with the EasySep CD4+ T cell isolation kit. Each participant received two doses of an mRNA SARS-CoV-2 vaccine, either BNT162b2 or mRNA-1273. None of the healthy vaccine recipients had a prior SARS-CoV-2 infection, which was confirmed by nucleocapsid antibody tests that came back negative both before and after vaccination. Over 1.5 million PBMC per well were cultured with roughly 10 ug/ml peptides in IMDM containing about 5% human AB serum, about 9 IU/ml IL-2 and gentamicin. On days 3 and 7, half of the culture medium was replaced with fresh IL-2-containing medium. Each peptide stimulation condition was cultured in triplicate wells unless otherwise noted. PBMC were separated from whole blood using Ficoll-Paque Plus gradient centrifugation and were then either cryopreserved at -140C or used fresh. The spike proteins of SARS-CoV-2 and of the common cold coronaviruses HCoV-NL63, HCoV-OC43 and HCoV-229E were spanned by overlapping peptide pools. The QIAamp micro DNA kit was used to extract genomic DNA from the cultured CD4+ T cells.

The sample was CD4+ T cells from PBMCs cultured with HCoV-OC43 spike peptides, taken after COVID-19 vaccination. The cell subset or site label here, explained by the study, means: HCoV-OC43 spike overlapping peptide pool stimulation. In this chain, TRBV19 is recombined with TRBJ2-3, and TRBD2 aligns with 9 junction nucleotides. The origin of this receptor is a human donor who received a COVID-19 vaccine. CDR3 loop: CASSSGGHTDTQYF. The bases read TGTGCCAGTAGCAGCGGGGGGCACACAGATACGCAGTATTTT.